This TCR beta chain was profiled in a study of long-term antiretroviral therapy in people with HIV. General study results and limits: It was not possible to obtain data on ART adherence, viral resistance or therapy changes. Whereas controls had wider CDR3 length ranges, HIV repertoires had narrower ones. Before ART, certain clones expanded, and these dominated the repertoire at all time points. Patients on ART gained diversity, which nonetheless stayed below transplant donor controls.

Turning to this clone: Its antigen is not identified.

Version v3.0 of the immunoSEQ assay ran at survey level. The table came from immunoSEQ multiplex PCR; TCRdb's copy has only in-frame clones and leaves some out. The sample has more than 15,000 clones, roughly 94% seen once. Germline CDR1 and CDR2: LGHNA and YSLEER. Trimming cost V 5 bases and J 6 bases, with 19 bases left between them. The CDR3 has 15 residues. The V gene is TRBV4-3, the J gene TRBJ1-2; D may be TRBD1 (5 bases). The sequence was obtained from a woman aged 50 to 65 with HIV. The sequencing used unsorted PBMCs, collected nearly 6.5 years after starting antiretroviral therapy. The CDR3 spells CASSDGQWDVHGYTF. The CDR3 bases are TGCGCCAGCAGCGACGGCCAATGGGACGTCCATGGCTACACCTTC.